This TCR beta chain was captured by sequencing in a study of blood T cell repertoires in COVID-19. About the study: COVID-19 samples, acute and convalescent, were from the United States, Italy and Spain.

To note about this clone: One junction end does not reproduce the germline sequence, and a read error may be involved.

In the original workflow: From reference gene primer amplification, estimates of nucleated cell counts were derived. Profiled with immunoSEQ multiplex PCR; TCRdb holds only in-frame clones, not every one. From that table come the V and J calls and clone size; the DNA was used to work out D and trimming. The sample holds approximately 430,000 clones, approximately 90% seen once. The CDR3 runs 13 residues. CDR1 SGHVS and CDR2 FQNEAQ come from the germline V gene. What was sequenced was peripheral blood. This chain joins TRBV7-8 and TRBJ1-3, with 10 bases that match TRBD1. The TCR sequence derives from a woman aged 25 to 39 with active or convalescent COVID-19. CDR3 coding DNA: TGCGCCGTGGCCGGACAGGGGGTGAACACCATATATTTT. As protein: CAVAGQGVNTIYF.